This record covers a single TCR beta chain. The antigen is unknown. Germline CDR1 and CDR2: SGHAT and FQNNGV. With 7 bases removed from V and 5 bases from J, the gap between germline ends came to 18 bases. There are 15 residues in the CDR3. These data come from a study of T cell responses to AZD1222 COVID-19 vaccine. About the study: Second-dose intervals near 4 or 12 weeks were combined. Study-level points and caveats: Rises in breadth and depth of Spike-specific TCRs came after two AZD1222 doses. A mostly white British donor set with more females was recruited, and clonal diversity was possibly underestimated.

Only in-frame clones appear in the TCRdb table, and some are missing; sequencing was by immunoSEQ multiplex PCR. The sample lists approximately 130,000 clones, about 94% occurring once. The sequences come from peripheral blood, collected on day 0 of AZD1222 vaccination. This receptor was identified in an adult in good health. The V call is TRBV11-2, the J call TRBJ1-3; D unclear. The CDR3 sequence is CASTSRVNLRNTIYF. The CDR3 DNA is TGTGCCAGCACAAGCCGGGTCAATCTAAGAAACACCATATATTTT.